The rows below give T cell receptor beta chains drawn from one sample of a study of early T cells in non-severe SARS-CoV-2 infection. TCRdb passed the 5' RACE reads through MiXCR, listing each CDR3 protein once. The table has tens of thousands of distinct CDR3 sequences, 7% to 10% seen once. The sequences come from whole blood, collected at baseline. These receptors were collected from an adult who was a healthcare worker with PCR-confirmed SARS-CoV-2 infection or an uninfected control (not recorded which). Each CDR3 is given with its conserved first and last residue. The D gene is left open where the match is weak. Rows may omit the clone size; those that give it use once, few, many or a size class.

V gene,J gene,clone size,D gene,CDR3 DNA,CDR3 protein
TRBV3-1,TRBJ1-3,many,.,TGTGCCAGCAGCCCCCGGGACGGCGTTAACCGGGGCACCATATATTTT,CASSPRDGVNRGTIYF
TRBV20-1,TRBJ2-5,many,.,TGCAGTGCTAGGGCCGCAGAGACCCAGTACTTC,CSARAAETQYF
TRBV25-1,TRBJ2-7,many,TRBD2,TGTGCCAGCACCCCAGGAGGAACTAGCGGGACACACGAGCAGTACTTC,CASTPGGTSGTHEQYF
TRBV20-1,TRBJ2-1,.,.,TGCAGTGCTAGCTCCCGCGGGATGAGGGGCTCCTACAATGAGCAGTTCTTC,CSASSRGMRGSYNEQFF
TRBV5-5,TRBJ2-5,many,TRBD2,TGTGCCAGCAGCTCGGGGACTAAACAAGAGACCCAGTACTTC,CASSSGTKQETQYF
TRBV12-3/TRBV12-4,TRBJ1-1,.,.,TGTGCCAGCAGTTTATACGAGGGAGGGGACACTGAAGCTTTCTTT,CASSLYEGGDTEAFF
TRBV5-4,TRBJ2-3,few,.,TGTGCCAGCAGCAAGACAGAGGAGGGGGATACGCAGTATTTT,CASSKTEEGDTQYF
TRBV6-4,TRBJ2-7,.,TRBD2,TGTGCCAGCAGTGACTCCCCGGGGGCTAGACTAGCGGGAGCCCCCGGCGAGCAGTACTTC,CASSDSPGARLAGAPGEQYF
TRBV4-3,TRBJ2-2,many,.,TGCGCCAGCAGCCAAGAATCCGTTTTCACCGGGGAGCTGTTTTTT,CASSQESVFTGELFF
TRBV7-9,TRBJ2-3,.,TRBD2,TGTGCCAGCAGCCCGGGACTAGAAATAGATACGCAGTATTTT,CASSPGLEIDTQYF
TRBV25-1,TRBJ2-3,.,TRBD1,TGTGCCAGCAGTGAATATAGGACAGGGGGCGCAGATACGCAGTATTTT,CASSEYRTGGADTQYF
TRBV7-2,TRBJ1-2,few,TRBD1,TGTGCCAGCAGCCCCTCACAGGGGGCAGGTTACGGCTACACCTTC,CASSPSQGAGYGYTF
TRBV11-2,TRBJ1-1,.,.,TGTGCCAGCAGCTTAGTCTTCTTGGCCAGGATGAACACTGAAGCTTTCTTT,CASSLVFLARMNTEAFF
TRBV5-6,TRBJ1-2,few,.,TGTGCCAGCAGCTTTGCCCCAGGGGCGTCCTATGGCTACACCTTC,CASSFAPGASYGYTF
TRBV6-5,TRBJ2-5,many,TRBD2,TGTGCCAGCAGTCCCGGGACTAGCGGGAGTTCGGACGAGACCCAGTACTTC,CASSPGTSGSSDETQYF
TRBV12-5,TRBJ1-1,many,TRBD1,TGTGCTAGTGGCTGGGACAGTTACACTGAAGCTTTCTTT,CASGWDSYTEAFF
TRBV6-5,TRBJ2-1,few,TRBD1,TGTGCCAGCAGTCAAGGGGGCGGCAGGTCCTACAATGAGCAGTTCTTC,CASSQGGGRSYNEQFF
TRBV7-9,TRBJ2-1,many,TRBD1,TGTGCCAGCAGCGCGACAGGGGGCAACTACAATGAGCAGTTCTTC,CASSATGGNYNEQFF
TRBV5-1,TRBJ1-1,.,TRBD1,TGCGCCAGCACCGGTTCAGGGGGACCGAACACTGAAGCTTTCTTT,CASTGSGGPNTEAFF
TRBV20-1,TRBJ1-1,many,.,TGCAGTGCTAGATCAGACGGGAACACTGAAGCTTTCTTT,CSARSDGNTEAFF
TRBV20-1,TRBJ1-6,many,.,TGCAGTGCTAGAGTGGATAGGGGCAGGAGATCACCCCTCCACTTT,CSARVDRGRRSPLHF
TRBV21-1,TRBJ1-2,many,.,TGTGCCAGCAGCAAAGAATCGGGGGGGCAGGCGTTCCTCCCCGGCTACACCTTC,CASSKESGGQAFLPGYTF
TRBV20-1,TRBJ2-5,many,.,TGCAGTGCTAGAGATTTCGTTCGGGAGACCCAGTACTTC,CSARDFVRETQYF
TRBV5-1,TRBJ2-1,many,.,TGCGCCAGCAGCTCACAGGGCAATGAGCAGTTCTTC,CASSSQGNEQFF
TRBV28,TRBJ1-2,.,.,TGTGCCAGCACTCTTGGCCGAAACTATGGCTACACCTTC,CASTLGRNYGYTF
TRBV10-3,TRBJ1-1,many,.,TGTGCCATCAGTGAGTCGGGCCAAGGGGGTGTAGAAGCTTTCTTT,CAISESGQGGVEAFF
TRBV7-9,TRBJ2-5,many,TRBD1,TGTGCCAGCAGGCTCTGGACAGGACAAGAGACCCAGTACTTC,CASRLWTGQETQYF
TRBV7-9,TRBJ1-1,many,TRBD1,TGTGCCAGCACCCGAGGGCCAGGGGGCCTGTTAACTGAAGCTTTCTTT,CASTRGPGGLLTEAFF
TRBV6-6,TRBJ1-5,many,.,TGTGCCAGCAGTTCCCTTAGAAATCAGCCCCAGCATTTT,CASSSLRNQPQHF
TRBV30,TRBJ1-6,many,TRBD1,TGTGCCTGGAGCGCCGACATTAGACAGGGGGCTAATGGACCCCTCCACTTT,CAWSADIRQGANGPLHF
TRBV12-3/TRBV12-4,TRBJ2-7,.,TRBD2,TGTGCCAGCAGTCTGGCCGGAGCGGGAGGGAACGAGCAGTACTTC,CASSLAGAGGNEQYF
TRBV3-1,TRBJ2-2,.,TRBD1,TGTGCCAGCAGCCAGGGACAGGGAGTAAACACCGGGGAGCTGTTTTTT,CASSQGQGVNTGELFF
TRBV3-1,TRBJ1-1,few,.,TGTGCCAGCAGCCAAGTCTTGTCACTCTCCTTTGGTGAAGCTTTCTTT,CASSQVLSLSFGEAFF
TRBV11-1,TRBJ2-1,.,.,TGTGCCAGCAGCCCCCAATTACTAGGCGAAGTATCCTACAATGAGCAGTTCTTC,CASSPQLLGEVSYNEQFF
TRBV10-3,TRBJ2-1,.,TRBD2,TGTGCCATCAAATCACTAGCGGGACGAACCTACAATGAGCAGTTCTTC,CAIKSLAGRTYNEQFF
TRBV7-7,TRBJ1-1,few,.,TGTGCTAGCAGCTTACAGGAAAACACTGAAGCTTTCTTT,CASSLQENTEAFF
TRBV2,TRBJ2-1,.,.,TGTGCCAGCAGTCTCCTCGACAGCTTGTTGTTCTTC,CASSLLDSLLFF
TRBV7-2,TRBJ1-5,few,.,TGTGCCAGCAGCCTCACGTCCGATCAGCCCCAGCATTTT,CASSLTSDQPQHF
TRBV11-2,TRBJ2-7,many,.,TGTGCCAGCAGCCCCCAGACTAGGTCCGAGCAGTACTTC,CASSPQTRSEQYF
TRBV7-2,TRBJ2-1,few,TRBD1,TGTGCCAGCAGCTCGAGGACAGGGTGGCAGTTCTTC,CASSSRTGWQFF
TRBV24-1,TRBJ1-5,many,TRBD1,TGTGCCACCAGTGATCAGAACAGGGGTTTGTATCAGCCCCAGCATTTT,CATSDQNRGLYQPQHF
TRBV21-1,TRBJ2-6,many,.,TGTGCCAGCAGGGAGGGGACACCAAGTGGGGTGAAGACGGCTGGGGCCAACGTCCTGACTTTC,CASREGTPSGVKTAGANVLTF
TRBV20-1,TRBJ2-3,few,.,TGCAGTCCCCTCACAGATACGCAGTATTTT,CSPLTDTQYF
TRBV19,TRBJ2-2,once,.,TGTGCCAGTAGTATCGGACCGTCTGCCACCGGGGAGCTGTTTTTT,CASSIGPSATGELFF
TRBV15,TRBJ2-2,many,.,TGTGCCACCAAAAGAGACGGGGCGGGGAGCACCGGGGAGCTGTTTTTT,CATKRDGAGSTGELFF
TRBV20-1,TRBJ2-7,.,TRBD2,TGCAGTGCTAGAAAGGGAGCGGGAACGAGCGAGCAGTACTTC,CSARKGAGTSEQYF
TRBV10-3,TRBJ2-2,.,.,TGTGCCATCAGGAGGGACCTCGGGGAGCTGTTTTTT,CAIRRDLGELFF
TRBV11-1,TRBJ2-1,.,TRBD2,TGTGCCAGCAGTTCTAGCTTTACTAGCGGTACAAATGAGCAGTTCTTC,CASSSSFTSGTNEQFF
TRBV7-9,TRBJ2-2,.,TRBD2,TGTGCCAGCAGCCCCAGCGGGAGCCTAGGGTCCGGGGAGCTGTTTTTT,CASSPSGSLGSGELFF
TRBV11-2,TRBJ2-5,many,TRBD2,TGTGCCAGCAGCTCCGCTACTAGCGGGGGAGAAGAGACCCAGTACTTC,CASSSATSGGEETQYF
TRBV5-1,TRBJ2-1,few,TRBD1,TGCGCCAGCAGCCCGTGGTGGGGACAGGCGGGCAATGAGCAGTTCTTC,CASSPWWGQAGNEQFF
TRBV10-3,TRBJ2-5,few,.,TGTGCCACCCACAGGGACCTTCAAGAGACCCAGTACTTC,CATHRDLQETQYF
TRBV5-1,TRBJ1-1,few,.,TGCGCCAGCAGCTCCACAGTAGGTTTGACTGAAGCTTTCTTT,CASSSTVGLTEAFF
TRBV25-1,TRBJ2-1,many,TRBD2,TGTGCCAGCAGTGAATATCGGGCAGGAGGGAGGGATGAGCAGTTCTTC,CASSEYRAGGRDEQFF
TRBV7-2,TRBJ2-7,.,.,TGTGCCAGCAGCTTAATCAGCGGAGCCTACGAGCAGTACTTC,CASSLISGAYEQYF
TRBV11-2,TRBJ1-3,.,.,TGTGCCAGCAACATACGGGGCTCTGGAAACACCATATATTTT,CASNIRGSGNTIYF
TRBV5-4,TRBJ2-3,many,.,TGTGCCAGCAGCTCCCAGGGGTTATTCACAGATACGCAGTATTTT,CASSSQGLFTDTQYF